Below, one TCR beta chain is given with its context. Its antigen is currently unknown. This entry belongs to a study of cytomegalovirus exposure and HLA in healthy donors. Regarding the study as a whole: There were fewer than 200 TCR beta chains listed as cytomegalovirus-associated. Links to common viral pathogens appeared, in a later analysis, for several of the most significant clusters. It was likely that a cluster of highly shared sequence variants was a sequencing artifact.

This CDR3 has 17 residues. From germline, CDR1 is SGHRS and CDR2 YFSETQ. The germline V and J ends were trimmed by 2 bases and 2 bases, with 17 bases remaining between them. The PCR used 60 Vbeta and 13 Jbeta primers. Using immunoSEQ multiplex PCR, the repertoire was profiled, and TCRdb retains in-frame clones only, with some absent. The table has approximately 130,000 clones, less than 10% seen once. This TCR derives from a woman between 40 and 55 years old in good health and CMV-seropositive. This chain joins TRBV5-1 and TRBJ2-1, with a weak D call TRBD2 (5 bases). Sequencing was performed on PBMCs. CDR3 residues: CASSLLVGELTYNEQFF. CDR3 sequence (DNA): TGCGCCAGCAGCTTACTTGTCGGGGAACTAACCTACAATGAGCAGTTCTTC.